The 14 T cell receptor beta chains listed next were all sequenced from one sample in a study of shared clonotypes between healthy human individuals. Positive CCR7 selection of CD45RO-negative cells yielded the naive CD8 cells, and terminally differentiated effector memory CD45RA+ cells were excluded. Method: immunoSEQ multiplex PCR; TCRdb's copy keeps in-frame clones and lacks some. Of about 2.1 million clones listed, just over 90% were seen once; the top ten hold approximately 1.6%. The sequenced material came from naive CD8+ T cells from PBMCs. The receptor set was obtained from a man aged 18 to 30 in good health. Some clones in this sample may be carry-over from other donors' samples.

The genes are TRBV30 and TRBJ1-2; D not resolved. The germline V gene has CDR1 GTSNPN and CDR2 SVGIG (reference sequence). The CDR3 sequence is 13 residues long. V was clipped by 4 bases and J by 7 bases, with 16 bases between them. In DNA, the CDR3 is TGTGCCTGGATCTCTTTTCGAGGGTTTGGCTACACCTTC. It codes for CAWISFRGFGYTF.

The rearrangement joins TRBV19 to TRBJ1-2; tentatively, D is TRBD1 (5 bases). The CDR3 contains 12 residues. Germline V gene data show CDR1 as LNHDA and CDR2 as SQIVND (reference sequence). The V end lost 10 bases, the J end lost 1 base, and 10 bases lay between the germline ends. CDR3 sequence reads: CATRQYNYGYTF. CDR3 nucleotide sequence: TGTGCCACCCGACAGTATAACTATGGCTACACCTTC. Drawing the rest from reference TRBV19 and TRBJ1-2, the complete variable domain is DGGITQSPKYLFRKEGQNVTLSCEQNLNHDAMYWYRQDPGQGLRLIYYSQIVNDFQKGDIAEGYSVSREKKESFPLTVTSAQKNPTAFYLCATRQYNYGYTFGSGTRLTVV.

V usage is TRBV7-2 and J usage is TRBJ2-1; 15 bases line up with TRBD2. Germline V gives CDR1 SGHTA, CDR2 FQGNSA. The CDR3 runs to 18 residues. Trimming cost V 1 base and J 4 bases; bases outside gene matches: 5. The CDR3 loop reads CASSLDGLAGGYYNEQFF. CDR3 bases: TGTGCCAGCAGCTTAGATGGACTAGCGGGAGGGTATTACAATGAGCAGTTCTTC. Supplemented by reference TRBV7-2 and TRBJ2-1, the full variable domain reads GAGVSQSPSNKVTEKGKDVELRCDPISGHTALYWYRQSLGQGLEFLIYFQGNSAPDKSGLPSDRFSAERTGGSVSTLTIQRTQQEDSAVYLCASSLDGLAGGYYNEQFFGPGTRLTVL.

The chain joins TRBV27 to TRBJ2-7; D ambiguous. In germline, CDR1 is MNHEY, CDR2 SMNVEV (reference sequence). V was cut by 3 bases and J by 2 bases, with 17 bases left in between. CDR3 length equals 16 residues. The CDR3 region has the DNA TGTGCCAGCAGTTTGAGTTCGGGCCAGACAACCTACGAGCAGTACTTC. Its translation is CASSLSSGQTTYEQYF.

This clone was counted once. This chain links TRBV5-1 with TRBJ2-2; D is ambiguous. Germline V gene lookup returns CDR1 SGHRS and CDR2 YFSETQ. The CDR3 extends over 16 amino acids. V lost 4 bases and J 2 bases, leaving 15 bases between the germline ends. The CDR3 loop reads CASSPRPVVNTGELFF. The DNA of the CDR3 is TGCGCCAGCAGCCCGCGGCCCGTCGTCAACACCGGGGAGCTGTTTTTT.

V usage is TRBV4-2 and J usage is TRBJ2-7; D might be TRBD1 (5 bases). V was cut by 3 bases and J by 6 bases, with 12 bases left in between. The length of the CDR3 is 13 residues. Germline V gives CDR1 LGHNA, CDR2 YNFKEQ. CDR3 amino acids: CASSQGLDGEQYF. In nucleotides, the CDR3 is TGTGCCAGCAGCCAGGGGCTAGATGGCGAGCAGTACTTC.

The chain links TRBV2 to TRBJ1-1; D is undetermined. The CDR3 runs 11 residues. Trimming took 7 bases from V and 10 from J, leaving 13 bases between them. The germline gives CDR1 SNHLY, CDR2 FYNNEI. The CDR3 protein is CASMAKPPAFF. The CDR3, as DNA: TGTGCCAGCATGGCAAAACCCCCAGCTTTCTTT.

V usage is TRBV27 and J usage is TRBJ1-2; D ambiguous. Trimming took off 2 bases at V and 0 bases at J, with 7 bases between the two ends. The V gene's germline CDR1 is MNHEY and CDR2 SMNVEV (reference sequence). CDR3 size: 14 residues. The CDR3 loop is CASSLRATNYGYTF. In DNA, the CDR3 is TGTGCCAGCAGTTTACGTGCCACTAACTATGGCTACACCTTC.

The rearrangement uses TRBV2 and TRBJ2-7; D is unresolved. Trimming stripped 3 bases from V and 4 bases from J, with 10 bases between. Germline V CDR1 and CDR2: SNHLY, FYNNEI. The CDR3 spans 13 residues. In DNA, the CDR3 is TGTGCCAGCAGTGACAGCCAGACGTACGAGCAGTACTTC. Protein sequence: CASSDSQTYEQYF. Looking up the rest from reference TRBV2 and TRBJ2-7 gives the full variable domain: EPEVTQTPSHQVTQMGQEVILRCVPISNHLYFYWYRQILGQKVEFLVSFYNNEISEKSEIFDDQFSVERPDGSNFTLKIRSTKLEDSAMYFCASSDSQTYEQYFGPGTRLTVT.

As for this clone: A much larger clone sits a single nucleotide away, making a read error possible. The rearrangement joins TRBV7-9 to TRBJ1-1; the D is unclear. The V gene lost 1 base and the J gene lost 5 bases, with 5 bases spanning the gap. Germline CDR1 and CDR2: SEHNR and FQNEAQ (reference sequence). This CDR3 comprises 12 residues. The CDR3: CASSLGKTEAFF. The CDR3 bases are TGTGCCAGCAGCTTAGGGAAAACTGAAGCTTTCTTT.

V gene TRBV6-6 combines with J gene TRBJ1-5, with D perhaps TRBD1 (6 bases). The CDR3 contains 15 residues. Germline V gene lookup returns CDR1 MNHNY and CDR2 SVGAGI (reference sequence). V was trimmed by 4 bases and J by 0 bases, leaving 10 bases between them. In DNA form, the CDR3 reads TGTGCCAGCAGTTCGAGGGGGGATAGCAATCAGCCCCAGCATTTT. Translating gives CASSSRGDSNQPQHF.

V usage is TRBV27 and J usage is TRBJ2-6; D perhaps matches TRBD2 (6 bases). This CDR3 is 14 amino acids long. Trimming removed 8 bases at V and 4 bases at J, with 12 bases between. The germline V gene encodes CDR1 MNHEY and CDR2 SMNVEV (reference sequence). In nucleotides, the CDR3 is TGTGCCAGCGGATGGGAGGCCGGGGCCAACGTCCTGACTTTC. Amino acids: CASGWEAGANVLTF. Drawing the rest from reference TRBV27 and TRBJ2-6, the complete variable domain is EAQVTQNPRYLITVTGKKLTVTCSQNMNHEYMSWYRQDPGLGLRQIYYSMNVEVTDKGDVPEGYKVSRKEKRNFPLILESPSPNQTSLYFCASGWEAGANVLTFGAGSRLTVL.

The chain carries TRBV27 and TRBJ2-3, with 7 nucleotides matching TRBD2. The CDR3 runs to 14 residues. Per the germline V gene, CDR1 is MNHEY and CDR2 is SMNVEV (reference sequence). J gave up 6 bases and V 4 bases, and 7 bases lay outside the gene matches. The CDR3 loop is CASSWEGGGDTQYF. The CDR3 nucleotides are TGTGCCAGCAGTTGGGAGGGAGGCGGGGATACGCAGTATTTT.

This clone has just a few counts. CDR3 residues: CASRSGYLDYGYTF. The CDR3 nucleotides read TGTGCCAGCAGGTCCGGGTATTTGGACTATGGCTACACCTTC. The chain is built from TRBV28 and TRBJ1-2; the D is unclear. The germline V and J ends were trimmed by 6 bases and 3 bases, with 14 bases remaining between them. This CDR3 has 14 amino acids. CDR1 MDHEN and CDR2 SYDVKM come from the germline V gene.